This T cell receptor beta chain was observed in a study of Ad26.COV2.S vaccination and SARS-CoV-2 variants. Across the whole study: Donor was assigned to the Ad26.COV2.S arm of trial COV1001. Once or twice, 56 days apart, Ad26.COV2.S was delivered intramuscularly.

The study's findings and limits: While placebo recipients had lower spike-specific TCR breadth, vaccine recipients had more.

Treatment given: about 20 received Ad26.COV2.S at low or high dose, single or two shots; roughly five received placebo; per-sample allocation not given. Following the first vaccine or placebo injection, samples were taken on day 63. Immunization relied on an Ad26 vector, which expressed Wuhan-strain SARS-CoV-2 spike. A note on this clone: Antigen unknown.

TCRdb's copy holds only in-frame clones and misses some; the assay was immunoSEQ multiplex PCR. The sample lists roughly 460,000 clones, 80% to 90% seen once, with 1.5% to 2% in the top ten. The TCR originated in a person aged 18-65 years who received the Ad26.COV2.S COVID-19 vaccine or a placebo. Sequencing was performed on peripheral blood, taken in a trial of Ad26.COV2.S vaccine versus placebo.

This CDR3 is CASTPGGTGFREQYF. The DNA for the CDR3 is TGTGCCAGCACCCCAGGCGGGACAGGTTTTAGGGAGCAGTACTTC. The chain couples TRBV7-9 to TRBJ2-7; 8 bases map to TRBD1. Germline lookup yields CDR1 SEHNR and CDR2 FQNEAQ (reference sequence). CDR3 length equals 15 residues. The ends lost 7 bases at V and 7 bases at J; junction bases unmatched: 15.